This T cell receptor beta chain emerged from a study of cytomegalovirus exposure and HLA in healthy donors. Regarding the study as a whole: Analysis was carried out at a later point, and it linked a missense DCLRE1C variant to TCR beta V- and J-gene trimming. It was confirmed in vitro that three of the CMV-associated chains were specific for CMV antigens. Common viral pathogens seemed, in a later analysis, to connect with several of the most significant clusters. Most CMV-associated TCR beta chains appeared HLA-restricted in a later analysis.

Germline loops: CDR1 SGHRS, CDR2 YFSETQ. This CDR3 is 13 amino acids long. Between the trimmed V and J ends, which lost 7 bases and 10 bases, there was a span of 18 bases. The PCR was carried out with 60 Vbeta primers and 13 Jbeta primers. The repertoire was sequenced with immunoSEQ multiplex PCR; TCRdb's copy has only in-frame clones and lacks some. Altogether 150,000 or so clones are present, 75% to 90% being singletons, with the ten largest covering over 4%. As to this clone: Its specificity is unknown.

This receptor was identified in a man aged 50-59 years in good health and CMV-seropositive. The sequenced sample consisted of PBMCs. The V call is TRBV5-1, the J call TRBJ2-1, with a tentative D call TRBD2 (5 bases). The CDR3 spells CASGKPGTSEQFF. Written as DNA, the CDR3 is TGCGCCAGCGGGAAGCCGGGAACGAGCGAGCAGTTCTTC.